Following are 19 T cell receptor beta chains from one sample sequenced in a study of T cell responses to AZD1222 COVID-19 vaccine. TCRdb keeps only in-frame clones here, not all; method: immunoSEQ multiplex PCR. Among 120,000 or so clones listed, roughly 89% were seen once. Sequencing was performed on peripheral blood, taken on day 0 of AZD1222 vaccination. Receptors originate from an adult in good health.

The chain links TRBV10-1 to TRBJ2-5, with D possibly called TRBD1 or TRBD2 (5 bases each). The germline V gene encodes CDR1 WNHNN and CDR2 SYGVQD (reference sequence). The germline V and J ends were trimmed by 3 bases and 11 bases, with 16 bases remaining between them. The length of the CDR3 is 13 residues. In DNA, the CDR3 is TGCGCCAGCAGTGACGGGGCGGCCGTTAGGCAGTACTTC. This gives the protein CASSDGAAVRQYF.

The V and J genes are TRBV18 and TRBJ2-4; D possibly corresponds to TRBD1 (5 bases). Trimming took 5 bases from V and 5 from J, leaving 10 bases between them. This CDR3 is 13 amino acids long. CDR1 and CDR2 (germline): KGHSH, LQKENI. The CDR3 DNA follows: TGTGCCAGCTCAGCCCTACAGGAAAACATTCAGTACTTC. It codes for CASSALQENIQYF.

This chain connects TRBV6-5 to TRBJ1-6, with TRBD1 matching 10 bases. CDR1 is MNHEY, CDR2 SVGAGI, per germline. V trimming: 6 bases; J trimming: 5 bases; junction bases outside the gene matches: 4. CDR3 length: 15 amino acids. The CDR3 is CASSPGTGDNSPLHF. For the CDR3, the DNA is TGTGCCAGCAGCCCCGGGACAGGGGATAATTCACCCCTCCACTTT.

The chain employs TRBV11-2 and TRBJ2-7, with D maybe TRBD2 (6 bases). The CDR3 sequence is 15 residues long. In germline, CDR1 is SGHAT, CDR2 FQNNGV. With 5 bases removed from V and 5 bases from J, the gap between germline ends came to 19 bases. CDR3 loop: CASSLAGGVDHEQYF. In DNA, the CDR3 is TGTGCCAGCAGCCTCGCAGGAGGGGTAGACCACGAGCAGTACTTC. Filled out from reference TRBV11-2 and TRBJ2-7, the complete variable domain reads EAGVAQSPRYKIIEKRQSVAFWCNPISGHATLYWYQQILGQGPKLLIQFQNNGVVDDSQLPKDRFSAERLKGVDSTLKIQPAKLEDSAVYLCASSLAGGVDHEQYFGPGTRLTVT.

This chain uses TRBV7-9 with TRBJ2-3; no reliable D call. The germline gives CDR1 SEHNR, CDR2 FQNEAQ (reference sequence). The germline V and J ends were trimmed by 7 bases and 3 bases, with 17 bases remaining between them. CDR3 length: 15 residues. CDR3 bases: TGTGCCAGCATATTTGGGGTCAAGTTGACAGATACGCAGTATTTT. The encoded protein is CASIFGVKLTDTQYF. The full variable domain, its missing parts supplied by reference TRBV7-9 and TRBJ2-3, is DTGVSQNPRHKITKRGQNVTFRCDPISEHNRLYWYRQTLGQGPEFLTYFQNEAQLEKSRLLSDRFSAERPKGSFSTLEIQRTEQGDSAMYLCASIFGVKLTDTQYFGPGTRLTVL.

The V gene is TRBV7-9, the J gene TRBJ1-5; unclear D gene. Between the trimmed V and J ends, which lost 4 bases and 2 bases, there was a span of 12 bases. Per germline, CDR1 SEHNR and CDR2 FQNEAQ (reference sequence). The CDR3 totals 15 residues. CDR3 DNA: TGTGCCAGCAGCTCCCAGCGGATGGGCAATCAGCCCCAGCATTTT. Protein sequence: CASSSQRMGNQPQHF.

The genes are TRBV5-1 and TRBJ2-1; the match to TRBD2 covers 9 bases. V trimming: 1 base; J trimming: 15 bases; junction bases outside the gene matches: 8. CDR3 length: 13 residues. CDR1 and CDR2 (germline): SGHRS, YFSETQ. CDR3 residues: CASSLRASGNRFF. The CDR3 DNA is TGCGCCAGCAGCTTGCGGGCTAGCGGGAATCGGTTCTTC.

The rearrangement uses TRBV19 and TRBJ1-2, with 9 bases fitting TRBD1. The CDR3 consists of 13 residues. The ends lost 4 bases at V and 8 bases at J; junction bases unmatched: 5. Per germline, CDR1 LNHDA and CDR2 SQIVND (reference sequence). As DNA, the CDR3 is TGTGCCAGTAGTAGGGGACAGGGCGGCGGCTACACCTTC. Amino acids: CASSRGQGGGYTF. Drawing the rest from reference TRBV19 and TRBJ1-2, the complete variable domain is DGGITQSPKYLFRKEGQNVTLSCEQNLNHDAMYWYRQDPGQGLRLIYYSQIVNDFQKGDIAEGYSVSREKKESFPLTVTSAQKNPTAFYLCASSRGQGGGYTFGSGTRLTVV.

The chain links TRBV4-1 to TRBJ1-2, with TRBD1 as a possible D gene (5 bases). V was clipped by 1 base and J by 3 bases, with 18 bases between them. Germline CDR1 is MGHRA and CDR2 is YSYEKL. The CDR3 is 17 residues long. The CDR3 protein is CASSQASRDPGDYGYTF. The CDR3, as DNA: TGCGCCAGCAGCCAAGCCTCCCGGGACCCCGGAGACTATGGCTACACCTTC.

The chain carries TRBV5-6 and TRBJ1-5; D is unresolved. Trimming cost V 1 base and J 4 bases, with 9 bases left between them. The CDR3 covers 14 residues. The germline V gene encodes CDR1 SGHDT and CDR2 YYEEEE. The DNA of the CDR3 is TGTGCCAGCAGCTTGTCCTTCCGGAATCAGCCCCAGCATTTT. Translating it yields CASSLSFRNQPQHF.

A few counts support this clone. The V gene is TRBV27, the J gene TRBJ2-7; maybe TRBD2 (6 bases). The CDR3 runs to 13 residues. V dropped 6 bases and J dropped 2 bases, with 11 bases sitting between them. Germline V gene sequence: CDR1 MNHEY, CDR2 SMNVEV (reference sequence). In DNA form, the CDR3 reads TGTGCCAGCAGACCTTGGGGGGCCTACGAGCAGTACTTC. Protein sequence: CASRPWGAYEQYF.

The chain employs TRBV7-2 and TRBJ2-7, with a tentative D call TRBD2 (6 bases). CDR3 length: 14 residues. V was clipped by 2 bases and J by 6 bases, with 14 bases between them. Germline loops: CDR1 SGHTA, CDR2 FQGNSA. Here the CDR3 DNA reads TGTGCCAGCAGCTTATACCACGGGACTGCCGAGCAGTACTTC. This codes for CASSLYHGTAEQYF.

The rearrangement uses TRBV10-2 and TRBJ1-3, with D possibly matching TRBD1 (5 bases). Trimming shortened V by 8 bases and J by 8 bases, and 10 bases separated the two germline ends. This CDR3 has 11 amino acids. Germline V gene sequence: CDR1 WSHSY, CDR2 SAAADI. CDR3 DNA: TGCGCCAGCCGGCAGGGAGACACCATATATTTT. Amino acids: CASRQGDTIYF.

The rearrangement uses TRBV5-1 and TRBJ2-3; 8 bases match TRBD1. There are 15 residues in the CDR3. V lost 1 base, J lost 5 bases, and 6 bases stayed unmatched. Looked up from germline, CDR1 is SGHRS and CDR2 is YFSETQ. The CDR3 spells CASSLLQGAVDTQYF. DNA of the CDR3: TGCGCCAGCAGCTTGTTGCAGGGGGCTGTAGATACGCAGTATTTT.

The chain has TRBV3-1 (or the pseudogene TRBV3-2) and TRBJ1-6; TRBD1 matches 9 bases. Trimming took 6 bases from V and 3 from J; bases not matched to a gene: 6. Germline CDR1 and CDR2: LGHDT and YNNKEL (reference sequence). This CDR3 contains 16 residues. The CDR3 reads CASSHPGQGYNSPLHF. Here the CDR3 DNA reads TGTGCCAGCAGTCACCCGGGACAGGGCTATAATTCACCCCTCCACTTT.

The V call is TRBV20-1, the J call TRBJ2-4, with 7 bases lining up with TRBD2. With V trimmed by 3 bases and J by 0 bases, 8 bases remained unmatched. Germline values: CDR1 DFQATT, CDR2 SNEGSKA (reference sequence). The CDR3 totals 16 residues. CDR3 DNA sequence: TGCAGTGCTAGTAGCGGGTACTCTCTAGCCAAAAACATTCAGTACTTC. The encoded protein is CSASSGYSLAKNIQYF.

V and J are TRBV5-6 and TRBJ2-7, with 7 bases identical to TRBD2. Germline CDR1 and CDR2: SGHDT and YYEEEE. CDR3 size: 15 residues. J was trimmed by 0 bases and V by 4 bases; bases with no gene match: 7. The CDR3, as DNA: TGTGCCAGCAGCCTGGGGGGGTTCTACTCCTACGAGCAGTACTTC. It yields the protein CASSLGGFYSYEQYF.

The chain has TRBV24-1 and TRBJ1-5, with TRBD1 identical over 7 bases. Trimming took 5 bases from V and 2 from J; bases not matched to a gene: 2. The CDR3 loop spans 14 amino acids. Germline CDR1 KGHDR, CDR2 SFDVKD. The CDR3 is CATSVTGGNQPQHF. CDR3 coding DNA: TGTGCCACCAGTGTTACAGGGGGCAATCAGCCCCAGCATTTT.

The sample holds one count of this clone. The chain recombines TRBV6-1 with TRBJ2-6, with no clear D. Germline lookup yields CDR1 MNHNS and CDR2 SASEGT. This CDR3 region has 18 residues. The ends were cut back, 2 bases at V and 0 bases at J, with 14 bases in the middle. The CDR3 here is CASSELGSLLSGANVLTF. The CDR3 DNA reads as TGTGCCAGCAGTGAATTGGGCAGTCTCCTCTCTGGGGCCAACGTCCTGACTTTC.